This T cell receptor (beta chain) was found in a study of OX40 agonist ivuxolimab in advanced cancers. Study as a whole: Intravenous ivuxolimab at 0.01 to 10 mg/kg was given to patients every 2 weeks. The group had a mean age of about 65 years, ranged from roughly 20 to 80, and was 80% to 90% male. General study results and limits: Expanded clones were, on average, more numerous among CD8+ T cells than CD4+.

V lost 10 bases, J lost 1 base, and 9 bases stayed unmatched. The CDR3 is 14 amino acids. Germline-derived CDR1 and CDR2 are MNHNS and SASEGT. Cycle 7 day 1, cycle 4 day 1, and baseline were the timepoints at which blood was sampled. Repertoires were generated with immunoSEQ multiplex PCR, while TCRdb's copy carries only in-frame clones and drops some. The sample includes tens of thousands of clones, around 93% of them seen just once. As regards this clone: No antigen is known for it.

The clonotype comes from an adult with an advanced solid tumor such as melanoma, head and neck, liver or kidney cancer. V usage is TRBV6-1 and J usage is TRBJ1-1, with 7 nucleotides matching TRBD1. The material sequenced was CD4+ or CD8+ T cells sorted from blood, taken in a trial of the OX40 agonist ivuxolimab. The CDR3 DNA is TGTGCCATCCTGAAGACAGGGTGGAACACTGAAGCTTTCTTT. This sequence encodes CAILKTGWNTEAFF.